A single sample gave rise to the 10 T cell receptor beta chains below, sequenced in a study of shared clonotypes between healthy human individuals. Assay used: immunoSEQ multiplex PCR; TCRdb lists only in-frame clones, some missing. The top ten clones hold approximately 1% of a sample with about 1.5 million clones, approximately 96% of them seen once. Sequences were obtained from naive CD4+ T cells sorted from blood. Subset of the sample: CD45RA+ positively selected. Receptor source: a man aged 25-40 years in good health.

CDR3 protein: CASSLDGSGYTF. CDR3 in DNA: TGTGCCAGCAGCTTAGACGGGTCCGGCTACACCTTC. The chain links TRBV11-2 to TRBJ1-2; D remains unclear. The CDR3 covers 12 residues. CDR1 and CDR2 (germline): SGHAT, FQNNGV. The germline V and J ends were trimmed by 0 bases and 8 bases, with 7 bases remaining between them.

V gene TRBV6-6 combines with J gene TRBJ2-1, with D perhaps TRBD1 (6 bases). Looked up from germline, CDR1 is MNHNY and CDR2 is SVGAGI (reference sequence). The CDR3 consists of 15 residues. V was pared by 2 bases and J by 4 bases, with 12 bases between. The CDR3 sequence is CASSYLGQRYNEQFF. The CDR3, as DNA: TGTGCCAGCAGTTACCTAGGACAGAGATACAATGAGCAGTTCTTC.

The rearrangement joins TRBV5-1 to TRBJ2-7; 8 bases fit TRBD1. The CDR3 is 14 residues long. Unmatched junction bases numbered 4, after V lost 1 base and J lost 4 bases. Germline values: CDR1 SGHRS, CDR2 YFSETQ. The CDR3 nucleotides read TGCGCCAGCAGCTTGCAGGGGGCGGTGTACGAGCAGTACTTC. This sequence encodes CASSLQGAVYEQYF.

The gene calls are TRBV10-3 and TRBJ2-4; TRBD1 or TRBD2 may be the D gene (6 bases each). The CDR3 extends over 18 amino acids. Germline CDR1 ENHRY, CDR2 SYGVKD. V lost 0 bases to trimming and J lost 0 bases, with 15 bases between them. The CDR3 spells CAISESGGQTLAKNIQYF. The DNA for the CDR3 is TGTGCCATCAGTGAGTCCGGGGGACAAACTCTAGCCAAAAACATTCAGTACTTC.

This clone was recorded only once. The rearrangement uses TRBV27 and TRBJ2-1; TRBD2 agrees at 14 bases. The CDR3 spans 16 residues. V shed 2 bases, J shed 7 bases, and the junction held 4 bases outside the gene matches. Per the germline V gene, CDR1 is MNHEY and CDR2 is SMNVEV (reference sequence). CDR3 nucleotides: TGTGCCAGCAGTTTACGACTAGCGGGAGGGTTTAATGAGCAGTTCTTC. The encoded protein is CASSLRLAGGFNEQFF.

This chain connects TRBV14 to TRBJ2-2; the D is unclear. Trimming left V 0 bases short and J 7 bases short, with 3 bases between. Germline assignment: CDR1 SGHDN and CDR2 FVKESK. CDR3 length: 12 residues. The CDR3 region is CASSQDRGELFF. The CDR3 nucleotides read TGTGCCAGCAGCCAAGACCGCGGGGAGCTGTTTTTT.

CDR3 protein: CASSERLAAVETQYF. The CDR3 DNA sequence: TGTGCCAGCAGTGAACGGCTAGCGGCAGTGGAGACCCAGTACTTC. J is TRBJ2-5 and V is TRBV2, with 7 bases that match TRBD2. The germline V gene has CDR1 SNHLY and CDR2 FYNNEI. The length of the CDR3 is 15 residues. V lost 2 bases to trimming and J lost 5 bases; unmatched junction nucleotides: 8.

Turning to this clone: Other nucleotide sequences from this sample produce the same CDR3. CDR3 DNA: TGTGCCAGCAGGGGTGGCAATCAGCCCCAGCATTTT. Encoded protein: CASRGGNQPQHF. The chain couples TRBV19 to TRBJ1-5; perhaps TRBD1 as D (6 bases). In germline, CDR1 is LNHDA, CDR2 SQIVND (reference sequence). The CDR3 runs to 12 residues. With 9 bases removed from V and 2 bases from J, the gap between germline ends came to 8 bases.

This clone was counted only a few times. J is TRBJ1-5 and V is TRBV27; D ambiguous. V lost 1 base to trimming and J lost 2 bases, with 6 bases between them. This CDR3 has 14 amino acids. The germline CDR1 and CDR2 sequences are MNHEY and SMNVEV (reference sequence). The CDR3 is CASSLYAGNQPQHF. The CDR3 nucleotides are TGTGCCAGCAGTTTATATGCGGGCAATCAGCCCCAGCATTTT.

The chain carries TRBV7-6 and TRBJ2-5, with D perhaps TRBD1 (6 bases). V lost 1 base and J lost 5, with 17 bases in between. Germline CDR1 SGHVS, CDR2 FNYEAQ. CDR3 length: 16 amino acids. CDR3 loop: CASSLGTLGGGETQYF. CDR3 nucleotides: TGTGCCAGCAGCTTAGGCACCCTAGGGGGTGGGGAGACCCAGTACTTC. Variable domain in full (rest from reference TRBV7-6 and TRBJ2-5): GAGVSQSPRYKVTKRGQDVALRCDPISGHVSLYWYRQALGQGPEFLTYFNYEAQQDKSGLPNDRFSAERPEGSISTLTIQRTEQRDSAMYRCASSLGTLGGGETQYFGPGTRLLVL.